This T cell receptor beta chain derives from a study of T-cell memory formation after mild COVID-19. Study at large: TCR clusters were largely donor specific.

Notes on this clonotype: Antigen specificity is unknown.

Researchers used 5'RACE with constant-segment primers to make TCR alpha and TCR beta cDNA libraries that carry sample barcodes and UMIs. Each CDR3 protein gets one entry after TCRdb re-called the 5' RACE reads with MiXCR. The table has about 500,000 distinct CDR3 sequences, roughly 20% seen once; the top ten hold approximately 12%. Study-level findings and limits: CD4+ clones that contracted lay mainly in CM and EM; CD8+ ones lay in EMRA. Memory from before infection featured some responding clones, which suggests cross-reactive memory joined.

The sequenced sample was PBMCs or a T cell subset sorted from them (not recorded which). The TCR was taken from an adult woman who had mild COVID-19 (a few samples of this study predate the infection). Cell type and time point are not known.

The CDR3 DNA sequence: TGTGCCAGCGGAGTTAATTCACCCCTCCACTTT. It is translated as CASGVNSPLHF. The J gene is TRBJ1-6, the V gene TRBV6-5, with unresolved D. This CDR3 is built from 11 residues. Looked up from germline, CDR1 is MNHEY and CDR2 is SVGAGI. The V end was cut by 8 bases, the J end by 6 bases, with 5 bases between.